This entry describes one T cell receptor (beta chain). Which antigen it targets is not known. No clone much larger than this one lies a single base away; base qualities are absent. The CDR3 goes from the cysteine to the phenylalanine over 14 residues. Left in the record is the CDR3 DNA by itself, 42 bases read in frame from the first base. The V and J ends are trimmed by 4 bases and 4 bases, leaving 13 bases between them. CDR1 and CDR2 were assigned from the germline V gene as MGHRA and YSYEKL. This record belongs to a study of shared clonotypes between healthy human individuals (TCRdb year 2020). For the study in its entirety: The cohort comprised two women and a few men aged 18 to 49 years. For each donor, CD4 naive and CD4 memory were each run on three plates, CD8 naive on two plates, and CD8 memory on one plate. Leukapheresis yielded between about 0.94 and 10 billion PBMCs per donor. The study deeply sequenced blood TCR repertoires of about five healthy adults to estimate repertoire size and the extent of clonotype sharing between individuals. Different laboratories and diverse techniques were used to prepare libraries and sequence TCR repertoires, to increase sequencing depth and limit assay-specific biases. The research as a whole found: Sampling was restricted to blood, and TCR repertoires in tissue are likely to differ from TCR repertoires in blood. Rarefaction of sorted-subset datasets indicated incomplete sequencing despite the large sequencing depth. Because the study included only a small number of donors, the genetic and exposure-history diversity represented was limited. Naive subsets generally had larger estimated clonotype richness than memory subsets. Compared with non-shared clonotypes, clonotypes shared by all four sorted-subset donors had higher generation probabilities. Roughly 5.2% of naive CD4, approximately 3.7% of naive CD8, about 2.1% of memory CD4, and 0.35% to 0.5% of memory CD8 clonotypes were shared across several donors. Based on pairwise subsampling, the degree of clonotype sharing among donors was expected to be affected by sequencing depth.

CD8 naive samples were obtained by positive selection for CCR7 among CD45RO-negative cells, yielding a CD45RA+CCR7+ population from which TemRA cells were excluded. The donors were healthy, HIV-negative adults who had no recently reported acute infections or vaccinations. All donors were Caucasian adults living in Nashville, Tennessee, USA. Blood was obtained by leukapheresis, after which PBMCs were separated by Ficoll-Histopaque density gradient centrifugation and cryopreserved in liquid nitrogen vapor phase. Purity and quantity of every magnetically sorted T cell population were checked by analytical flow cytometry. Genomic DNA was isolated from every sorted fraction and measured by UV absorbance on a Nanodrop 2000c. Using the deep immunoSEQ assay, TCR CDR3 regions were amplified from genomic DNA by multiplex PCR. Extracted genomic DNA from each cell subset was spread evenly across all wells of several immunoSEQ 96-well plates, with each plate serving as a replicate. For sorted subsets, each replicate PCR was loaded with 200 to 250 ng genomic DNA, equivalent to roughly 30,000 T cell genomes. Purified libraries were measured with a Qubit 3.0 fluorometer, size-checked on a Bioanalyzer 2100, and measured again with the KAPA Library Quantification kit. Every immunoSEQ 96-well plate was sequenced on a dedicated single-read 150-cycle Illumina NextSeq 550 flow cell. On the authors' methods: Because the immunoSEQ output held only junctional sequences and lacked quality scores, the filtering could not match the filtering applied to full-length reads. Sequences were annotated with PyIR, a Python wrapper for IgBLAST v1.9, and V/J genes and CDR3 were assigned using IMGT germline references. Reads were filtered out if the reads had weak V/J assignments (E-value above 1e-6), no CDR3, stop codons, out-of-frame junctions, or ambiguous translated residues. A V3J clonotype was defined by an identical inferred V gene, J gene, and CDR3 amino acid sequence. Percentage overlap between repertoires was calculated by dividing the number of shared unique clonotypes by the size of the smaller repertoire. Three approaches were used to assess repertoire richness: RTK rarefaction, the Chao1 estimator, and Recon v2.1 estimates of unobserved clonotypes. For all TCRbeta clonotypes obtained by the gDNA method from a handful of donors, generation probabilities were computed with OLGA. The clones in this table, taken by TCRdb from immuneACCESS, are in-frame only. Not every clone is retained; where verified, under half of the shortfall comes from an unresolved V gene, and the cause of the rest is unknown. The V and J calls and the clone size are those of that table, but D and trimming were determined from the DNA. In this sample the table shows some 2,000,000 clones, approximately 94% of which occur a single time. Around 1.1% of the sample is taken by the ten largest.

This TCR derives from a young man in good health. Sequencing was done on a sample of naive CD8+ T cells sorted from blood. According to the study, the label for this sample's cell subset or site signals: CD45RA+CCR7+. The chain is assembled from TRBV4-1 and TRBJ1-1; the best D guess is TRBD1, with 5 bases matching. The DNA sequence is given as TGCGCCAGCAGCCCAACGTGGGGGGGCACTGAAGCTTTCTTT. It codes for CASSPTWGGTEAFF.